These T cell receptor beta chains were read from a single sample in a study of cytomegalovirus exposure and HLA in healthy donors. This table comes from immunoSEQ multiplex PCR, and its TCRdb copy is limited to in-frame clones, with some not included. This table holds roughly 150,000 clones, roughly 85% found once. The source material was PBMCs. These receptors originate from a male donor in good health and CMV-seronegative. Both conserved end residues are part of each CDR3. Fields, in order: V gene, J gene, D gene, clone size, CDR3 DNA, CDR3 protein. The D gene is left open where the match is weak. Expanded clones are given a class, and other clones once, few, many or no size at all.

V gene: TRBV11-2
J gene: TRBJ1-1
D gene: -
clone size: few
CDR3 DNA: TGTGCCAGCAGCTTTGACAGGAACACTGAAGCTTTCTTT
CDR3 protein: CASSFDRNTEAFF

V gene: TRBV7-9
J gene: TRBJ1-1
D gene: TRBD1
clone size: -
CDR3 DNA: TGTGCCAGCAGCTTAGACCAGGGGGAGGTTCCTGAAGCTTTCTTT
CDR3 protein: CASSLDQGEVPEAFF

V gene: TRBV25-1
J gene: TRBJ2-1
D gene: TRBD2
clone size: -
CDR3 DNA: TGTGCCAGCAGCCCCCCCCGGGGAGGAGCGGGAGGTCGTCGGTTCTTC
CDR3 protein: CASSPPRGGAGGRRFF

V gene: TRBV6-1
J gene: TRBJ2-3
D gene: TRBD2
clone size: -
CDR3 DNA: TGTGCCAGCAGTGATTATGCTAGCGGGGGGAGGACAGATACGCAGTATTTT
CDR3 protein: CASSDYASGGRTDTQYF

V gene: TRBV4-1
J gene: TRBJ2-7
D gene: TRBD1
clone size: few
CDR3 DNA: TGCGCCAGCAGCCAGGGACAGGGACTTGGGGAGCAGTACTTC
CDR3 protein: CASSQGQGLGEQYF

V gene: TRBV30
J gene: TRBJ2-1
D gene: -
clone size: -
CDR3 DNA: TGTGCCTGGTGCACAGGGTCCCTTGATGAGCAGTTCTTC
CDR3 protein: CAWCTGSLDEQFF

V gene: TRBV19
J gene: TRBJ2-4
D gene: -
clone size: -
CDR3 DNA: TGTGCCAGTAGCCAGAGGGGGGGCTCAAACATTCAGTACTTC
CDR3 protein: CASSQRGGSNIQYF

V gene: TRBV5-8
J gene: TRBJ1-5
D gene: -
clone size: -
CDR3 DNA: TGTGCCAGCAGCTTGGCCGGCGGACTTTATAGCAATCAGCCCCAGCATTTT
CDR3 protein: CASSLAGGLYSNQPQHF

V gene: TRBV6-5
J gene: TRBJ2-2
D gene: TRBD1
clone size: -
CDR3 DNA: TGTGCCAGCAGTGGACAGGGATATGGCACCGGGGAGCTGTTTTTT
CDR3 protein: CASSGQGYGTGELFF

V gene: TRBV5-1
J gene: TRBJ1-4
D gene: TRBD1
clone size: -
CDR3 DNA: TGCGCCAGCAGCTTACCGGGACAGAGTGAAAAACTGTTTTTT
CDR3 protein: CASSLPGQSEKLFF

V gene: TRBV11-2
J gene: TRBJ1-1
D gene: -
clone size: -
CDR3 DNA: TGTGCCAGCAGCGGCGGGTGGAGGCCTGAAGCTTTCTTT
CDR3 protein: CASSGGWRPEAFF

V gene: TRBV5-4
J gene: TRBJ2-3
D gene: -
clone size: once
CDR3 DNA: TGTGCCAGCAGCTTGCGGAGCACAGATACGCAGTATTTT
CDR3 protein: CASSLRSTDTQYF

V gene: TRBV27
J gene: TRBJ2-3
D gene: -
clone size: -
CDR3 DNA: TGTGCCAGCGCTGGGGAGGCGGGAAGCACAGATACGCAGTATTTT
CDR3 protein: CASAGEAGSTDTQYF

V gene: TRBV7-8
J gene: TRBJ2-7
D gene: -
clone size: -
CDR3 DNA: TGTGCCAGCAGCTTATCAGGGGCGCGGGAGCAGTACTTC
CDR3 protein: CASSLSGAREQYF

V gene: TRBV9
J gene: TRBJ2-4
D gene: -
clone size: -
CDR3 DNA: TGTGCCAGCAGCGTAGGGGTGGGGGCGCTGTCCATTCAGTACTTC
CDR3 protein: CASSVGVGALSIQYF

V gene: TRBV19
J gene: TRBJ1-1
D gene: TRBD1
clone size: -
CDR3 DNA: TGTGCCAGTAGCCGATCCCCGACAGGGCCAAGGACTGAAGCTTTCTTT
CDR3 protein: CASSRSPTGPRTEAFF

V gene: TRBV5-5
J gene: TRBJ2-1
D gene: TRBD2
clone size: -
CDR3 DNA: TGTGCCAGCAGCTTTGGGCGGGAGCCCTACAATGAGCAGTTCTTC
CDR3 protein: CASSFGREPYNEQFF

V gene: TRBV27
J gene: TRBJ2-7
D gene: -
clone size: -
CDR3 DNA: TGTGCCAGCCCCGCCGAGAAGCTAAGCTCCTACGAGCAGTACTTC
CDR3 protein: CASPAEKLSSYEQYF

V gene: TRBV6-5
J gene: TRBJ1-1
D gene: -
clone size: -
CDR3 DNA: TGTGCCAGCAGTTTAAATAACAGGGCTTTCTTT
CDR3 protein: CASSLNNRAFF

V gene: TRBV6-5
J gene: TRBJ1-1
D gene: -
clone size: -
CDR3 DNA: TGTGCCAGCAGTTACCCAGACAGCGGGGCTTTCTTT
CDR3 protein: CASSYPDSGAFF

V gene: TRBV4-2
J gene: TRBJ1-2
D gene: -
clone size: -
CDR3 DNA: TGTGCCAGCAGCCAAGGCCTCGGGGTGGAGGTTATCCCTATGGTTGGAGACACCTTC
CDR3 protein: CASSQGLGVEVIPMVGDTF

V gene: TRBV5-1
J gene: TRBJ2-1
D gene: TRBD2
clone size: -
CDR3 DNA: TGCGCCAGCAGCAAAGGGACTAGCGCACAACATTTGGGGAATGAGCAGTTCTTC
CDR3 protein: CASSKGTSAQHLGNEQFF

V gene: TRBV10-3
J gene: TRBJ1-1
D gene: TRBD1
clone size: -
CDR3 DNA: TGTGCCATCAGTGACCTACGACAGGGCGAAGCTTTCTTT
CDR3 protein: CAISDLRQGEAFF

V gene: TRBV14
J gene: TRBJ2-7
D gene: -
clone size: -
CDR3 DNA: TGTGCCAGCAGCTTGCAGGGCTACGAGCAGTACTTC
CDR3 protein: CASSLQGYEQYF

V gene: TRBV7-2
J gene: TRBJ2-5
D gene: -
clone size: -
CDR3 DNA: TGTGCCAGCACCGAATATGGTCGGGAGACCCAGTACTTC
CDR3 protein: CASTEYGRETQYF

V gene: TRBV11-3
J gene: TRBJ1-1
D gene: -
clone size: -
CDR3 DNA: TGTGCCAGCAGCTTGGGGCAGAACACTGAAGCTTTCTTT
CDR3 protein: CASSLGQNTEAFF

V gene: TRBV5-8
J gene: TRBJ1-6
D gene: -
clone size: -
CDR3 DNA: TGTGCCAGCAGACCCACAGGGTTTCCCAATTCACCCCTCCACTTT
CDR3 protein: CASRPTGFPNSPLHF

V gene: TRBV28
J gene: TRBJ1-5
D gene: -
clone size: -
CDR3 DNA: TGTGCCAGCAGTAAACAGGCTCGCAATCAGCCCCAGCATTTT
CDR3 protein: CASSKQARNQPQHF

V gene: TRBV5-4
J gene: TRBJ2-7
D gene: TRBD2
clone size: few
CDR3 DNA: TGTGCCAGCAGCTTGGGGACCCGGAGACTAGCTCTGGAGGGGGAGCAGTACTTC
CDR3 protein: CASSLGTRRLALEGEQYF

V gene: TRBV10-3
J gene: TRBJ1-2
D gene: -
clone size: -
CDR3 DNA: TGTGCCATCAGTGAGTCGTCAGGCTATGGCTACACCTTC
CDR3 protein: CAISESSGYGYTF

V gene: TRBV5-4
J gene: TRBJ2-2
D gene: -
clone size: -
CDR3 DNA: TGTGCCAGCAGCTTGGACACCCCCGGGGAGCTGTTTTTT
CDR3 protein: CASSLDTPGELFF

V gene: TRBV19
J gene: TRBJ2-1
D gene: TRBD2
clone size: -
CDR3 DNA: TGTGCCAGTAGTATTCGTTGGGCTAGCGGGGGGGTGAGCTCCTACAATGAGCAGTTCTTC
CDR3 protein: CASSIRWASGGVSSYNEQFF

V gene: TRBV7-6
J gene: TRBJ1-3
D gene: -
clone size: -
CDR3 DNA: TGTGCCAGCAGCTTAGAGGGGTTGCCGGGCCACGGAAACACCATATATTTT
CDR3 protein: CASSLEGLPGHGNTIYF

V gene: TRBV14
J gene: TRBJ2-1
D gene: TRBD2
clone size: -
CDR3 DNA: TGTGCCAGCAGCCCTAGTATAGCGGGAGTCTACAATGAGCAGTTCTTC
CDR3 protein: CASSPSIAGVYNEQFF

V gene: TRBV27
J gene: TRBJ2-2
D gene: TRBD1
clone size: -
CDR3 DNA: TGTGCCAGCAGTATTCAGGGGGAGAGAACCGGGGAGCTGTTTTTT
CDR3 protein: CASSIQGERTGELFF

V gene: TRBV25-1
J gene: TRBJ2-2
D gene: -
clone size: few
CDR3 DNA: TGTGCCAGCAGTGAATCCCTCCGACTAGGGCCCGGGGAGCTGTTTTTT
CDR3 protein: CASSESLRLGPGELFF

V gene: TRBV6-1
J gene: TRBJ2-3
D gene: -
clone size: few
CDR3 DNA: TGTGCCAGCAGTGAAAGCGGCGGGGTCGGCACAGATACGCAGTATTTT
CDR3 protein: CASSESGGVGTDTQYF